These T cell receptor beta chains were read from a single sample in a study of siplizumab effects on memory and regulatory T cells. Generated by immunoSEQ multiplex PCR, the TCRdb table keeps only in-frame clones and is missing some. The data contain around 95,000 clones, 75% to 95% of them seen just once; the ten biggest clones take up 0.14% to 0.15%. The sample taken for sequencing was CD4+ T cells sorted from blood. The source of these receptors is a human donor in good health. Each CDR3 is given with its conserved first and last residue. D genes are given only for firm matches. Size values are once, few and many counts, or a class for expanded clones, and some rows have none.

v_gene,abundance,j_gene,d_gene,CDR3aa,CDR3nt
TRBV6-5,NA,TRBJ1-6,TRBD1,CASSSGTDFYSPLHF,TGTGCCAGCAGCTCCGGGACAGATTTTTATTCACCCCTCCACTTT
TRBV14,NA,TRBJ1-4,NA,CASSHFPGPPDGGKLFF,TGTGCCAGCAGCCATTTTCCGGGACCCCCGGACGGCGGAAAACTGTTTTTT
TRBV9,NA,TRBJ1-5,NA,CASSVGSNQPQHF,TGTGCCAGCAGCGTAGGCTCGAATCAGCCCCAGCATTTT
TRBV7-9,once,TRBJ1-1,TRBD1,CASSPGQAGGPGEAFF,TGTGCCAGCAGCCCTGGACAGGCAGGAGGTCCAGGTGAAGCTTTCTTT
TRBV6-6,NA,TRBJ1-1,NA,CASSFPGRRDTEAFF,TGTGCCAGCAGCTTCCCTGGAAGAAGGGACACTGAAGCTTTCTTT
TRBV5-4,NA,TRBJ2-3,NA,CASSWVDRTDTQYF,TGTGCCAGCAGCTGGGTAGATCGCACAGATACGCAGTATTTT
TRBV6-5,NA,TRBJ1-2,TRBD1,CASSSIGTAYGYTF,TGTGCCAGCAGTTCTATCGGGACAGCCTATGGCTACACCTTC
TRBV18,NA,TRBJ1-3,NA,CASSTGTSGNTIYF,TGTGCCAGTTCAACAGGAACCTCCGGAAACACCATATATTTT
TRBV19,few,TRBJ2-3,TRBD2,CASSTGGGVDTQYF,TGTGCCAGTAGTACGGGCGGGGGTGTCGATACGCAGTATTTT
TRBV7-9,NA,TRBJ1-5,NA,CASSLEPPAPQHF,TGTGCCAGCAGCTTAGAGCCCCCCGCGCCCCAGCATTTT
TRBV4-3,NA,TRBJ1-3,NA,CASSQTAGNTIYF,TGCGCCAGCAGCCAAACGGCAGGAAACACCATATATTTT
TRBV11-2,NA,TRBJ2-1,NA,CASSLAILNEQFF,TGTGCCAGCAGCTTAGCAATTCTCAATGAGCAGTTCTTC
TRBV7-9,NA,TRBJ2-3,NA,CASSLLSTDTQYF,TGTGCCAGCAGCTTACTAAGCACAGATACGCAGTATTTT
TRBV29-1,NA,TRBJ1-3,NA,CSVGGGNTIYF,TGCAGCGTGGGGGGTGGAAACACCATATATTTT
TRBV7-2,NA,TRBJ1-2,NA,CASSLMGQGTTGGYTF,TGTGCCAGCAGCTTAATGGGGCAGGGGACGACCGGTGGCTACACCTTC
TRBV7-2,NA,TRBJ2-1,TRBD1,CASSLVGQGDNEQFF,TGTGCCAGCAGCTTAGTTGGACAGGGGGACAATGAGCAGTTCTTC
TRBV28,NA,TRBJ1-1,NA,CASTPGPQEAFF,TGTGCCAGCACCCCCGGGCCCCAAGAAGCTTTCTTT
TRBV2,NA,TRBJ2-1,NA,CASSELRSSYNEQFF,TGTGCCAGCAGTGAATTGCGGAGCTCCTACAATGAGCAGTTCTTC
TRBV18,NA,TRBJ2-1,TRBD2,CASSPTSGGNEQFF,TGTGCCAGCTCACCCACTAGCGGGGGAAATGAGCAGTTCTTC
TRBV5-1,NA,TRBJ2-1,NA,CASSLTGEQFF,TGCGCCAGCAGCTTGACAGGGGAGCAGTTCTTC
TRBV27,NA,TRBJ1-5,NA,CASRGQPNQPQHF,TGTGCCAGCAGAGGACAGCCCAATCAGCCCCAGCATTTT
TRBV6-5,NA,TRBJ1-5,TRBD1,CASRGGQGDVQPQHF,TGTGCCAGCAGGGGGGGACAGGGGGATGTTCAGCCCCAGCATTTT
TRBV19,NA,TRBJ1-2,NA,CASSIVNYGYTF,TGTGCCAGTAGTATTGTGAACTATGGCTACACCTTC
TRBV7-3,NA,TRBJ2-1,TRBD2,CASSATSGSYNEQFF,TGTGCCAGCAGCGCGACTAGCGGGTCCTACAATGAGCAGTTCTTC
TRBV5-1,once,TRBJ1-2,NA,CASSLSSGDLNYGYTF,TGCGCCAGCAGCTTATCCTCCGGAGACCTTAACTATGGCTACACCTTC
TRBV5-1,once,TRBJ2-1,TRBD2,CASSSARIAGGPNEQFF,TGCGCCAGCAGCTCGGCAAGGATAGCGGGGGGGCCCAATGAGCAGTTCTTC
TRBV5-4,NA,TRBJ2-7,NA,CASSLRDGYEQYF,TGTGCCAGCAGCTTGAGAGACGGTTACGAGCAGTACTTC